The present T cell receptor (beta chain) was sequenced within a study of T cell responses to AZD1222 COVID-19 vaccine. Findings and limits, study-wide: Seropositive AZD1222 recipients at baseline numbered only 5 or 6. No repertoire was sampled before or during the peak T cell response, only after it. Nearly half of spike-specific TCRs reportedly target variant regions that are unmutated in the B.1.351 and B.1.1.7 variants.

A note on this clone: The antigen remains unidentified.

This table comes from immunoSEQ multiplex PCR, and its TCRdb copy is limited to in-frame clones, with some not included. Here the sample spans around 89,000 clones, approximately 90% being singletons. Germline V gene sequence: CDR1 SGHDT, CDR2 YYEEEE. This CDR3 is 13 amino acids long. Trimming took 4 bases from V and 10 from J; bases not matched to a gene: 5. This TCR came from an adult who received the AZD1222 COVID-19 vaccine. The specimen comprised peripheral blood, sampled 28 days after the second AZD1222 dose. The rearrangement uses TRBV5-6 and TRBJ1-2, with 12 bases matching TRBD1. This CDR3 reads CASSQGQGANYTF. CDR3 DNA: TGTGCCAGCAGCCAGGGACAGGGGGCGAACTACACCTTC.